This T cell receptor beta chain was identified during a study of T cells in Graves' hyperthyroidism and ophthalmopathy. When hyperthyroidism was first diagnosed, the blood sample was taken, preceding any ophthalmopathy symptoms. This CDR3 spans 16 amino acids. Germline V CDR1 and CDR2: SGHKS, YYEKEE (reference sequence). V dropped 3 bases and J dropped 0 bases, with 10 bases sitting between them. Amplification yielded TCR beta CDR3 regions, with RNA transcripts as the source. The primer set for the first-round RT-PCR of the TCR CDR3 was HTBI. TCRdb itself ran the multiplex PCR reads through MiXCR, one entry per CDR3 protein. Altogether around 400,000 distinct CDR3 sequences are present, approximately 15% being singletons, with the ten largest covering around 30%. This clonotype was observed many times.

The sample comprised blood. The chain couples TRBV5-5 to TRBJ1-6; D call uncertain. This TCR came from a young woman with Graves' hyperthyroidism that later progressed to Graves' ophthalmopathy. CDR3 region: CASSSPQSSYNSPLHF. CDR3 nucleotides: TGTGCCAGCAGCTCTCCACAGAGCTCCTATAATTCACCCCTCCACTTT. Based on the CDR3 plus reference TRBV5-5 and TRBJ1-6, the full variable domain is DAGVTQSPTHLIKTRGQQVTLRCSPISGHKSVSWYQQVLGQGPQFIFQYYEKEERGRGNFPDRFSARQFPNYSSELNVNALLLGDSALYLCASSSPQSSYNSPLHFGNGTRLTVT.